This T cell receptor beta chain was sequenced in a study of blood T cell repertoires in COVID-19. Study at large: Samples representing acute and convalescent COVID-19 were sourced from the United States, Italy and Spain. PBMCs, B-cell-depleted T cells, or T cells provided the cDNA or gDNA that made up the material.

This CDR3 has 17 residues. With 3 bases clipped from V and 4 bases from J, the junction kept 12 bases outside the gene matches. Germline V gives CDR1 LNHDA, CDR2 SQIVND (reference sequence). The table came from immunoSEQ multiplex PCR; TCRdb's copy has only in-frame clones and leaves some out. Among tens of thousands of clones listed, about nine tenths were seen once. The sample consisted of peripheral blood. This TCR came from a human donor in a cohort sampled during active COVID-19. The chain recombines TRBV19 with TRBJ1-5, with TRBD1 identical over 7 bases. Here the CDR3 reads CASSMNRQGVSNQPQHF. The CDR3 region has the DNA TGTGCCAGTAGTATGAACCGGCAGGGGGTTTCAAATCAGCCCCAGCATTTT.